This T cell receptor (beta chain) was identified in a study of T cells in Graves' hyperthyroidism and ophthalmopathy (dated by TCRdb to the late 2010s). Context from the whole study: Peripheral blood was collected at initial diagnosis, before any treatment. A discovery cohort of roughly 100 patients, 43 with Graves' ophthalmopathy and approximately 55 with stable Graves' hyperthyroidism, was used to find distinguishing TCR V-J signatures. Prospective prediction of ophthalmopathy was tested in an independent validation cohort consisting of 18 hyperthyroidism patients and some 17 patients who later progressed to ophthalmopathy. The roughly 100 discovery patients were randomly divided into training and test sets at a 7:3 ratio. In addition, the study compared T-cell repertoires in thyroid tissue and in blood from six Graves' hyperthyroidism patients. After sampling, hyperthyroidism patients received methimazole starting at 30 mg daily, and ophthalmopathy patients received high-dose intravenous methylprednisolone. The paper reports TCR Vbeta CDR3 sequencing of approximately 140 peripheral blood samples: 40 to 45 ophthalmopathy, under 85 hyperthyroidism and approximately 17 progressor patients. What the authors observed across the whole study: Most expanded thyroid clonotypes (frequency above 0.001) were also found in blood, which suggests that blood repertoires may mirror thyroid immune responses. Sample size was not statistically predetermined, and investigators were not blinded to group allocation. In cross-validation, a model built on a 13 V-J signature told ophthalmopathy apart from stable hyperthyroidism with less than 90% sensitivity and about 81% specificity, and in testing the same model reached 80%/75%. During validation, the model predicted progression to ophthalmopathy a median of about 5.9 months ahead of onset, with almost 71% sensitivity and more than 72% specificity.

The TCR beta CDR3 regions were amplified from RNA transcripts. The TCR CDR3 was subjected to a first round of RT-PCR using the HTBI primer set and the Qiagen OneStep RT-PCR kit. Libraries were constructed in a second round of multiplex PCR, after which size selection and purification were performed. Paired-end sequencing of the libraries was performed with 100 bp reads on an Illumina HiSeq2000. The original pipeline was this. Raw data were processed with SOAPnuke, discarding reads with adapters, uncalled bases, mean Phred below 15, or no exact constant-primer or identifier match. COPE v1.2.5 was used to merge the high-quality paired reads, and each unique nucleotide sequence was defined as a clonotype. MiTCR v1.1 was used to align the clonotypes against IMGT TRBV, TRBD and TRBJ reference segments. The analysis was restricted to V-J combinations with a frequency above 0.0001, which together covered 99.2% of the repertoires. A TCS score was defined as the ratio of F50 (clonal expansion) to E x V (chaos), with BLOSUM62-based TCRdist applied between CDR3 peptides within each V-J. Welch's t-statistics and random forest reduced several hundred V-J features to 13, which were used in a naive Bayes classifier (R e1071). Starting from the raw public reads, TCRdb applied fastp trimming at Q25, assembled clones with MiXCR and retained in-frame beta chains. Records with the same CDR3 protein are collapsed into one entry carrying the most frequent genes and DNA. The V and J calls follow TCRdb's processing rather than the paper's. This sample lists over 300,000 distinct CDR3 sequences; approximately 15% were detected once. The ten top clones hold approximately 10% of the sample.

Many counts were recorded for this clonotype. Its antigen is still unknown. No qualities accompany the bases; no much larger clone lies one base away. V loses 0 bases at its end and J loses 1 base; junction bases beyond the gene matches: 7. CDR1 and CDR2 are read off the germline V gene as MNHEY and SVGEGT. The CDR3, from cysteine to phenylalanine, totals 17 residues. The sequence is cut down to CDR3 DNA, 51 bases in frame from base 1. A patient counted as having stable Graves' hyperthyroidism if no progression to ophthalmopathy occurred over 18 months of follow-up. The hyperthyroidism patients were between 18 and 65 years old and newly diagnosed, with a disease duration of less than 2 months. Patients with uncontrolled infections, other autoimmune diseases, pregnancy or lactation were excluded. Diagnoses were established on the basis of clinical symptoms, serum thyroxine and TRAb, thyroid ultrasound, and orbital computed tomography. PBMCs were separated from 7.5 to 10 ml of fresh peripheral blood using Ficoll-Paque density gradient centrifugation. Total RNA was extracted using Trizol reagent, and RNA quality was assessed on an Agilent 2100 Bioanalyzer.

What was sequenced was blood. This TCR derives from a woman aged 55-70 years with Graves' hyperthyroidism. The rearrangement joined TRBV6-2 or TRBV6-3 to TRBJ2-7; the central 9 bases match TRBD2. The DNA reads as follows: TGTGCCAGCAGTTACTCTCCTAGCGGGATGGGGTCCTACGAGCAGTACTTC. This sequence encodes CASSYSPSGMGSYEQYF.